What follows are 10 T cell receptor beta chains derived from one specimen sequenced in a study of shared clonotypes between healthy human individuals. Produced via immunoSEQ multiplex PCR; TCRdb's table is partial and in-frame only. Of some 580,000 clones in the sample, almost 97% were seen once. Sequenced sample: naive CD4+ T cells sorted from blood. Subset of the sample: CD45RA+ positively selected. The receptors derive from a woman aged 30 to 39 in good health.

This clone was seen just once. This chain connects TRBV27 to TRBJ2-7, with D perhaps matching TRBD1 or TRBD2 (5 bases each). Looked up from germline, CDR1 is MNHEY and CDR2 is SMNVEV (reference sequence). The length of the CDR3 is 14 residues. In DNA, the CDR3 is TGTGCTACCAGGGAGAGGGGTAGAGGGCTCGAGCAGTACTTC. Translated, it gives CATRERGRGLEQYF.

The chain couples TRBV5-6 to TRBJ1-4; D gene ambiguous. The germline CDR1 and CDR2 sequences are SGHDT and YYEEEE. The ends were cut back, 2 bases at V and 0 bases at J, with 11 bases in the middle. This CDR3 has 16 amino acids. CDR3 nucleotide sequence: TGTGCCAGCAGCTTTGGGTTGTTTACAACTAATGAAAAACTGTTTTTT. Amino acid sequence: CASSFGLFTTNEKLFF.

The chain is built from TRBV7-9 and TRBJ2-1, with D perhaps being TRBD1 or TRBD2 (5 bases each). The V and J ends lost 3 bases and 6 bases respectively, with 12 bases between them. CDR1 and CDR2 from the germline V gene are SEHNR and FQNEAQ (reference sequence). The CDR3 spans 14 residues. The CDR3 coding sequence is TGTGCCAGCAGCTTTGGATTTGGGGGCAATGAGCAGTTCTTC. This gives the protein CASSFGFGGNEQFF.

The rearrangement joins TRBV28 to TRBJ1-2; D may be TRBD1 (5 bases). CDR3 length: 13 residues. The V end lost 5 bases, the J end lost 4 bases, and 11 bases lay between the germline ends. Per the germline V gene, CDR1 is MDHEN and CDR2 is SYDVKM. DNA for the CDR3: TGTGCCAGCAGTCCGACAGCTACCTATGGCTACACCTTC. Translation gives CASSPTATYGYTF.

This chain joins TRBV7-6 and TRBJ2-2; possible D gene TRBD2, 6 bases. The length of the CDR3 is 16 residues. Between the trimmed V and J ends, which lost 6 bases and 0 bases, there was a span of 14 bases. Germline V CDR1 and CDR2: SGHVS, FNYEAQ. The DNA for the CDR3 is TGTGCCAGCAGTTCGCTTAGCGGCGCGAACACCGGGGAGCTGTTTTTT. Its protein product is CASSSLSGANTGELFF.

The J gene is TRBJ2-1, the V gene TRBV5-8; D is unresolved. This CDR3 region has 15 residues. Trimming took off 2 bases at V and 0 bases at J, with 9 bases between the two ends. From germline, CDR1 is SGHTS and CDR2 YDEGEE. DNA for the CDR3: TGTGCCAGCAGCTTTAGAGATAGCTCCTACAATGAGCAGTTCTTC. This gives the protein CASSFRDSSYNEQFF.

The chain combines TRBV19 with TRBJ1-5; D unresolved. The germline CDR1 and CDR2 sequences are LNHDA and SQIVND (reference sequence). Trimming took off 4 bases at V and 0 bases at J, with 10 bases between the two ends. The CDR3 is 15 amino acids. CDR3 bases: TGTGCCAGTAGTAGGACCGTGGATAGCAATCAGCCCCAGCATTTT. Its translation: CASSRTVDSNQPQHF.

CDR3 loop: CASRSSGRGTYNEQFF. Written as DNA, the CDR3 is TGTGCCAGCAGAAGTAGCGGGAGGGGAACCTACAATGAGCAGTTCTTC. The rearrangement links TRBV11-2 to TRBJ2-1; 11 bases match TRBD2. CDR1 and CDR2 from the germline V gene are SGHAT and FQNNGV. After removal of 6 bases from V and 2 bases from J, the junction contained 6 bases not matched to a gene. CDR3 length: 16 amino acids.

The chain employs TRBV28 and TRBJ1-1, with D possibly matching TRBD1 (5 bases). Germline values: CDR1 MDHEN, CDR2 SYDVKM. Trimming shortened V by 2 bases and J by 10 bases, and 17 bases separated the two germline ends. The CDR3 covers 14 residues. CDR3 in DNA: TGTGCCAGCAGTTTACAGCCCCCCGGGACTTCAGCTTTCTTT. The encoded protein is CASSLQPPGTSAFF.

This chain links TRBV5-1 with TRBJ2-7; TRBD1 matches at 10 bases. The CDR3 has 14 residues. The V gene's germline CDR1 is SGHRS and CDR2 YFSETQ. After removal of 4 bases from V and 5 bases from J, the junction contained 6 bases not matched to a gene. The chain's CDR3 is CASSTRDRGNEQYF. DNA for the CDR3: TGCGCCAGCAGCACCCGGGACAGGGGCAACGAGCAGTACTTC.